The source of this TCR beta chain is a study of CD8+ T cells in alopecia areata. Study-wide background: The graft donors were roughly 6-13-month-old C3H/HeJ mice with spontaneous alopecia, and their skin went to roughly 6-10-week-old female C3H/HeJ mice. Study-level points and caveats: Resident alphabeta T cells of normal skin are also sequenced in scalp samples.

This CDR3 contains 15 residues. CDR1 and CDR2 from the germline V gene are NNHNN and SYGAGS (reference sequence). V dropped 3 bases and J dropped 1 base, with 12 bases sitting between them. Sorting of pooled cutaneous lymph node cells was based on CD4, CD8alpha, NKG2D, NKG2ACE and other markers. RNA was extracted and reverse transcribed into cDNA as the sequencing template. Sequencing was performed with immunoSEQ multiplex PCR; in TCRdb, only in-frame clones are kept and a portion is missing. Reported are around 300,000 clones, none seen only once; the ten largest carry roughly 1.2%. With respect to this clone: The antigen is undetermined. The genes and germline here are from mouse. The read terminates 4 residues before the CDR3 end, so the remaining end is supplied by the germline J gene.

This TCR derives from a C3H/HeJ mouse with alopecia areata. Mice of this strain are of MHC haplotype H2-k. The sample consisted of CD4+ T cells sorted from a lymph node. This chain uses TRBV13-2 with TRBJ2-5, with D possibly being TRBD2 (6 bases). The CDR3 reads CASGVSDWYQDTQYF. Partial CDR3 DNA: TGTGCCAGCGGTGTTTCAGACTGGTACCAAGAC.